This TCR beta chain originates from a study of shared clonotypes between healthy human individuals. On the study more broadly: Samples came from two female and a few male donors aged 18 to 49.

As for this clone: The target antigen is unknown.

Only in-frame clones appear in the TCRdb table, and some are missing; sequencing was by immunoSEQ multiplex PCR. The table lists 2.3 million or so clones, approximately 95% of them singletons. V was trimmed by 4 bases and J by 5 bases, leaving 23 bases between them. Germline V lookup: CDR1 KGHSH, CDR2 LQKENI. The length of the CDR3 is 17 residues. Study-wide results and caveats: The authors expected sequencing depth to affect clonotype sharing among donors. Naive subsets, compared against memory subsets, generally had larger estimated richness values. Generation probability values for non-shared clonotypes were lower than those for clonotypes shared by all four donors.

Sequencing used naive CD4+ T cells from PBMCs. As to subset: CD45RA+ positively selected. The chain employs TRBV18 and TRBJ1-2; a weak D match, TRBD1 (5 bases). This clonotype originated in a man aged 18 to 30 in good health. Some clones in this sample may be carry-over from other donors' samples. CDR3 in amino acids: CASSQGGTPASLYGYTF. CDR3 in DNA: TGTGCCAGCTCACAAGGAGGGACCCCTGCATCCCTTTATGGCTACACCTTC.